The rows below give T cell receptor beta chains drawn from one sample of a study of cytomegalovirus exposure and HLA in healthy donors. This table comes from immunoSEQ multiplex PCR, and its TCRdb copy is limited to in-frame clones, with some not included. The table includes roughly 100,000 clones, about 80% detected once. Sequencing was performed on PBMCs. Receptors were obtained from a male donor in good health and CMV-seropositive. Each CDR3 is given with its conserved first and last residue. The D gene is left open where the match is weak. The size entry is marked missing in some rows and otherwise reads once, few, many or a size class.

CDR3	DNA	size	V	J	length	D
CASSHGRGDRGREAFF	TGCGCCAGCAGCCACGGCCGTGGGGACAGGGGGCGCGAAGCTTTCTTT	NA	TRBV4-1	TRBJ1-1	16	TRBD1
CASSQGQGKNTEAFF	TGTGCCAGCAGCCAGGGACAGGGAAAAAACACTGAAGCTTTCTTT	few	TRBV5-4	TRBJ1-1	15	TRBD1
CASSDRTGTDEQYF	TGTGCCAGCAGTGATCGAACAGGGACCGACGAGCAGTACTTC	few	TRBV2	TRBJ2-7	14	NA
CASSKVCGRGRTDTQYF	TGTGCCAGCAGCAAAGTTTGTGGCAGGGGGCGAACAGATACGCAGTATTTT	NA	TRBV21-1	TRBJ2-3	17	NA
CASSLQGFYEQYF	TGTGCCAGCAGCCTACAGGGATTCTACGAGCAGTACTTC	NA	TRBV7-9	TRBJ2-7	13	NA
CAWSQGPGETQYF	TGTGCCTGGAGTCAGGGGCCGGGGGAGACCCAGTACTTC	few	TRBV30	TRBJ2-5	13	NA
CASSLDRGSYNEQFF	TGTGCCAGCAGCTTAGACAGGGGTTCCTACAATGAGCAGTTCTTC	NA	TRBV7-2	TRBJ2-1	15	TRBD1
CASSLTGGSGEKLFF	TGTGCCAGCAGCCTAACAGGGGGCTCTGGGGAAAAACTGTTTTTT	once	TRBV7-3	TRBJ1-4	15	TRBD1
CASSQGRSGGASEQFF	TGCGCCAGCAGCCAAGGCCGGAGCGGGGGGGCGTCTGAGCAGTTCTTC	NA	TRBV4-1	TRBJ2-1	16	TRBD2
CASQWGRNSPLHF	TGTGCCAGCCAATGGGGGCGGAATTCACCCCTCCACTTT	NA	TRBV5-6	TRBJ1-6	13	NA
CASSFRGANTGELFF	TGTGCCAGCAGCTTTCGCGGCGCGAACACCGGGGAGCTGTTTTTT	NA	TRBV5-6	TRBJ2-2	15	NA
CSAAGSNQPQHF	TGCAGCGCCGCAGGTAGCAATCAGCCCCAGCATTTT	NA	TRBV29-1	TRBJ1-5	12	NA
CASSLNNNEQFF	TGTGCCAGCAGTTTAAACAACAATGAGCAGTTCTTC	NA	TRBV27	TRBJ2-1	12	NA
CAWSPGLAEDEQYF	TGTGCCTGGAGTCCGGGACTAGCGGAGGACGAGCAGTACTTC	NA	TRBV30	TRBJ2-7	14	TRBD2
CASSQWGGGLGTNEKLFF	TGTGCCAGCAGTCAATGGGGCGGGGGGCTAGGGACTAATGAAAAACTGTTTTTT	NA	TRBV27	TRBJ1-4	18	NA
CASSLTGTSGETQYF	TGTGCCAGCAGCCTCACCGGGACTAGCGGCGAGACCCAGTACTTC	NA	TRBV7-9	TRBJ2-5	15	TRBD2
CASRAAGGANSGNTIYF	TGTGCCAGCAGGGCCGCAGGGGGCGCGAACTCTGGAAACACCATATATTTT	once	TRBV2	TRBJ1-3	17	TRBD1